The subject of this entry is one T cell receptor (beta chain). The PCR made use of 60 Vbeta and 13 Jbeta primers. Produced via immunoSEQ multiplex PCR; TCRdb's table is partial and in-frame only. The sample contains about 160,000 clones, about three quarters of which appear only once. The entry originates in a study of cytomegalovirus exposure and HLA in healthy donors. Sequenced material: PBMCs. This clonotype was sampled from a woman aged 40 to 50 in good health and CMV-seronegative.

The CDR3, as DNA: TGTGCCAGCAGCCAAGTCTCAGGGGGCAGGGGAGAGACCCAGTACTTC. Its protein is CASSQVSGGRGETQYF. The gene calls are TRBV4-2 and TRBJ2-5; TRBD1 matches at 8 bases. Germline V gene sequence: CDR1 LGHNA, CDR2 YNFKEQ. The J segment lost 4 bases and the V segment lost 1 base, leaving 8 bases of the junction unmatched. This CDR3 spans 16 amino acids.